The 8 T cell receptor beta chains reported below all come from one sample, sequenced in a study of T cell responses to AZD1222 COVID-19 vaccine. Profiling relied on immunoSEQ multiplex PCR, and the TCRdb table lists in-frame clones only, not all of them. Altogether 100,000 to 120,000 clones are present, approximately 89% being singletons, with the ten largest covering approximately 3.1%. Specimen: peripheral blood, collected on day 0 of MenACWY control vaccination. The receptors originated from an adult in good health.

This clone was seen a handful of times. CDR3 coding DNA: TGTGCCAGCAGTCCCGGGGGCACTGAAGCTTTCTTT. It translates to CASSPGGTEAFF. The genes are TRBV2 and TRBJ1-1; possibly TRBD1 for D (5 bases). The V end lost 5 bases, the J end lost 4 bases, and 8 bases lay between the germline ends. Germline values: CDR1 SNHLY, CDR2 FYNNEI. The CDR3 length is 12 residues.

The chain is built from TRBV7-9 and TRBJ2-7; the D call may be TRBD1 or TRBD2 (6 bases each). The CDR3 covers 16 residues. Germline CDR1 and CDR2: SEHNR and FQNEAQ (reference sequence). Deletions cut 7 bases from V and 3 bases from J, with 22 bases between. CDR3 region: CASTLSIDRRVYEQYF. DNA of the CDR3: TGTGCCAGCACCCTATCCATCGACAGGAGGGTCTACGAGCAGTACTTC. The complete variable domain, with remaining parts taken from reference TRBV7-9 and TRBJ2-7, reads DTGVSQNPRHKITKRGQNVTFRCDPISEHNRLYWYRQTLGQGPEFLTYFQNEAQLEKSRLLSDRFSAERPKGSFSTLEIQRTEQGDSAMYLCASTLSIDRRVYEQYFGPGTRLTVT.

V gene TRBV6-1 combines with J gene TRBJ2-1; no clear D gene. V was trimmed by 1 base and J by 4 bases, leaving 8 bases between them. The V gene's germline CDR1 is MNHNS and CDR2 SASEGT. This CDR3 comprises 14 residues. CDR3: CASSEGPDYNEQFF. The DNA for the CDR3 is TGTGCCAGCAGTGAAGGACCCGATTACAATGAGCAGTTCTTC.

This clone was detected only once. The chain joins TRBV20-1 to TRBJ2-3; D is unresolved. Per the germline V gene, CDR1 is DFQATT and CDR2 is SNEGSKA (reference sequence). V was shortened by 3 bases and J by 6 bases, with 7 bases between the two germline ends. The CDR3 has 11 residues. DNA of the CDR3: TGCAGTGCTAGCCACGGGGATACGCAGTATTTT. It codes for CSASHGDTQYF.

The chain links TRBV12-3 or TRBV12-4 to TRBJ2-7; perhaps D is TRBD1 or TRBD2 (6 bases each). This CDR3 comprises 11 residues. The V end was cut by 11 bases, the J end by 6 bases, with 14 bases between. The CDR3 reads CASQGRGEQYF. The CDR3 coding sequence is TGTGCCTCTCAGGGGCGGGGCGAGCAGTACTTC.

V is TRBV6-5 and J is TRBJ1-6; no firm D call. Trimming took off 0 bases at V and 9 bases at J, with 12 bases between the two ends. The CDR3 is made up of 15 amino acids. From germline, CDR1 is MNHEY and CDR2 SVGAGI. In nucleotides, the CDR3 is TGTGCCAGCAGTTACTCTGAGGGAAGTGGTTCACCCCTCCACTTT. Translating it yields CASSYSEGSGSPLHF.

The chain has TRBV11-3 and TRBJ2-2; D is unclear. Trimming took off 0 bases at V and 4 bases at J, with 0 bases between the two ends. The CDR3 is 12 amino acids. Germline V lookup: CDR1 SGHNT, CDR2 YENEEA. CDR3 amino acids: CASSLDTGELFF. The CDR3, as DNA: TGTGCCAGCAGCTTAGACACCGGGGAGCTGTTTTTT.

V and J are TRBV28 and TRBJ2-7; the D gene is possibly TRBD2 (6 bases). The germline gives CDR1 MDHEN, CDR2 SYDVKM. There are 13 residues in the CDR3. The V end lost 6 bases, the J end lost 3 bases, and 12 bases lay between the germline ends. CDR3 nucleotides: TGTGCCAGCAGCCCCGGGAGCTACTACGAGCAGTACTTC. Its protein product is CASSPGSYYEQYF.